This T cell receptor (beta chain) was identified during a study of graft-versus-host responses after intestinal transplantation. At the level of the study: Isolated intestinal, liver-intestinal, or multivisceral transplants were what recipients had. Recipients uniformly received anti-thymocyte globulin induction, followed by tacrolimus and steroids for approximately 3 years. Notes on the study in general: GvH clones appeared in recipient marrow, some first in ileum or blood. Individuals carrying graft-donor T cell macrochimerism showed high graft-versus-host to host-versus-graft clonal ratios in allografts.

V was trimmed by 2 bases and J by 6 bases, leaving 6 bases between them. Germline V gives CDR1 SGDLS, CDR2 YYNGEE. The CDR3 is made up of 12 amino acids. Libraries were prepared by immunoSEQ multiplex PCR; TCRdb keeps only in-frame clonotypes and omits some of them. The table lists some 39,000 clones, over 85% of them singletons. In the case of this clone: The target antigen is unknown.

The source of this sequence is a human patient who received an intestinal transplant, so some T cells may come from the graft donor. The V gene is TRBV9, the J gene TRBJ2-1, with unresolved D. Here the sequenced sample was PBMCs, taken 700 to 750 days after intestinal transplantation. CDR3 sequence reads: CASSVSRNEQFF. The CDR3, as DNA: TGTGCCAGCAGCGTGTCTCGCAATGAGCAGTTCTTC.